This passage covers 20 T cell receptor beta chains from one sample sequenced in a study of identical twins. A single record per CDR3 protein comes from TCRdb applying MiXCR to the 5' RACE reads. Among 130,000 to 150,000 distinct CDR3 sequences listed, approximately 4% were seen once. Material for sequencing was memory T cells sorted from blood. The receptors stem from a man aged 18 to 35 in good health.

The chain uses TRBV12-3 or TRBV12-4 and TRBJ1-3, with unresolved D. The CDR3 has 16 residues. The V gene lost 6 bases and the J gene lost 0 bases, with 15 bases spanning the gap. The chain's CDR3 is CASSPQRIYSGNTIYF. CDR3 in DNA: TGTGCCAGCAGCCCGCAGAGAATTTACTCTGGAAACACCATATATTTT.

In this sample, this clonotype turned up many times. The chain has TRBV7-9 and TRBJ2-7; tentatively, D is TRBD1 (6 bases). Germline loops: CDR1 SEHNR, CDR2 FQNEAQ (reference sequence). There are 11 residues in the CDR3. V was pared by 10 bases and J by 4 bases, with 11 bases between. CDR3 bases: TGTGCCATCCCCCAGGGGTACGAGCAGTACTTC. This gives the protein CAIPQGYEQYF.

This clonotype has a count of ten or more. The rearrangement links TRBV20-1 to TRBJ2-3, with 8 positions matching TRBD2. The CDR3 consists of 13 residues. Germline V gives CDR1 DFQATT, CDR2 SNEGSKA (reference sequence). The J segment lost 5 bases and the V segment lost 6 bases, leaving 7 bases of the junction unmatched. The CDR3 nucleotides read TGCAGTGCCCGGGGACTAGTGGGAGATACGCAGTATTTT. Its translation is CSARGLVGDTQYF.

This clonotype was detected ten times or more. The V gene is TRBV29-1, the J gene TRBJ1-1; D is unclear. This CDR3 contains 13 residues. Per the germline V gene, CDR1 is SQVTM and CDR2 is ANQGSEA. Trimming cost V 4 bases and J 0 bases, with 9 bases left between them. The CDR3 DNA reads TGCAGCGTTGCGGGTCCGGTGAACACTGAAGCTTTCTTT. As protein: CSVAGPVNTEAFF.

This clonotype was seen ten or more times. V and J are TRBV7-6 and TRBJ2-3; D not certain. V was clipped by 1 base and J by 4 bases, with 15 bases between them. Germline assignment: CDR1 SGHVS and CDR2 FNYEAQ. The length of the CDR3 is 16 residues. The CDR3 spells CASSLVVGPMADTQYF. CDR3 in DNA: TGTGCCAGCAGCTTAGTGGTTGGCCCGATGGCAGATACGCAGTATTTT.

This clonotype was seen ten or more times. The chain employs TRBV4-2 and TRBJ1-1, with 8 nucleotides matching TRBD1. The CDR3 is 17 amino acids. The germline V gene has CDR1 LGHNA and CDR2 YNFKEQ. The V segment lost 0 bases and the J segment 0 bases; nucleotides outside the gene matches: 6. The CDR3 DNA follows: TGTGCCAGCAGCCAAGAGAGATCAGGGGGCGTGAACACTGAAGCTTTCTTT. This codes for CASSQERSGGVNTEAFF.

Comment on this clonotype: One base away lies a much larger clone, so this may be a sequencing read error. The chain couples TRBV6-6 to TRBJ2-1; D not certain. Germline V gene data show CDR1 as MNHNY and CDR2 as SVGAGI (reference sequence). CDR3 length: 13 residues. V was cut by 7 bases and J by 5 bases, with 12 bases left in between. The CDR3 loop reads CASILTENNEQFF. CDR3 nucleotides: TGTGCCAGCATCTTAACAGAGAACAATGAGCAGTTCTTC.

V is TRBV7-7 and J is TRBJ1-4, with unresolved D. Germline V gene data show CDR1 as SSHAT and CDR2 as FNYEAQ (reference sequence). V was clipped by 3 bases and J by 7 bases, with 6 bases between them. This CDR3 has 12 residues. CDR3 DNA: TGTGCCAGCAGCTTGCTGGGTGAAAAACTGTTTTTT. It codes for CASSLLGEKLFF.

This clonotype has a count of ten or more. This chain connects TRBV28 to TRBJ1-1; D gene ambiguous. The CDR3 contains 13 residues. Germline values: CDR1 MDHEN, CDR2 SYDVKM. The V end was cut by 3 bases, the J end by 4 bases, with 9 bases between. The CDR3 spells CASSFLSSTEAFF. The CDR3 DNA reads TGTGCCAGCAGTTTTCTCAGTTCCACTGAAGCTTTCTTT.

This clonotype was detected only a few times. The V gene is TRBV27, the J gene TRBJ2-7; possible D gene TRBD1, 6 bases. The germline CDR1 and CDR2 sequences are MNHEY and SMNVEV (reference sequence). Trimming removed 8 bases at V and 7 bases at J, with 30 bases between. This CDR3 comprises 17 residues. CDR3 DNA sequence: TGTGCCAGCCCAGTTCAAAAGCAGGGGACCGGGGCTGAGGAGCAGTACGTC. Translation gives CASPVQKQGTGAEEQYV.

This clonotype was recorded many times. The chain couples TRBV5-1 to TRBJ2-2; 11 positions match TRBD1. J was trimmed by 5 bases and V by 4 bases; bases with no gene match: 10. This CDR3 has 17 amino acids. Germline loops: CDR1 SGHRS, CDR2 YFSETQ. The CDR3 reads CASSRSPGQGGTGELFF. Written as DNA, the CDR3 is TGCGCCAGCAGCCGAAGTCCGGGACAGGGGGGAACCGGGGAGCTGTTTTTT.

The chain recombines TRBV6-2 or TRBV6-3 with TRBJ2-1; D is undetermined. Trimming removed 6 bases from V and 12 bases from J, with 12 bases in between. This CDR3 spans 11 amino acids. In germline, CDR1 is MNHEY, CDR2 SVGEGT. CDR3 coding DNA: TGTGCCAGCAGCCCGAGTGTAGTGCAGTTCTTC. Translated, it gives CASSPSVVQFF.

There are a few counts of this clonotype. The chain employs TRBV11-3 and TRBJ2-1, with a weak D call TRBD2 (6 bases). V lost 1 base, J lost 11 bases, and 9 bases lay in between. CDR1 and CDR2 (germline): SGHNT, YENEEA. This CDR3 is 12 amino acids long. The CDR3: CASSLAGLQQFF. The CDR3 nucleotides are TGTGCCAGCAGCTTAGCTGGACTACAGCAGTTCTTC.

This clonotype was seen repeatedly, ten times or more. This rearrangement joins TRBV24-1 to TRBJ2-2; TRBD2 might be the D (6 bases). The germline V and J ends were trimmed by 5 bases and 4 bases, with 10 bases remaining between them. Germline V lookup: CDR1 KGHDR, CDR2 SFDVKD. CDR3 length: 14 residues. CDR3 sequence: CATSGREFTGELFF. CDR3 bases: TGTGCCACCAGTGGTCGGGAGTTCACCGGGGAGCTGTTTTTT.

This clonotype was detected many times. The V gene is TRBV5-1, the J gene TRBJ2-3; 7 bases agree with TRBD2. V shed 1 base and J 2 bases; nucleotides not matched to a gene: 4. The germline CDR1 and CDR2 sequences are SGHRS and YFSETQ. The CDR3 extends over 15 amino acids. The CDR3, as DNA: TGCGCCAGCAGCTTGTTTGCGGGAGACACAGATACGCAGTATTTT. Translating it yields CASSLFAGDTDTQYF.

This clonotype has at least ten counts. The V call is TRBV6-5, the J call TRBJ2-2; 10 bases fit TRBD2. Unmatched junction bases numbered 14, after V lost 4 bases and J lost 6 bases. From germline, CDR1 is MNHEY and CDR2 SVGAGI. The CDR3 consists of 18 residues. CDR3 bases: TGTGCCAGCAGTTTATTTCTAGCGGGAGCTGGGGGGGCCGGGGAGCTGTTTTTT. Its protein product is CASSLFLAGAGGAGELFF.

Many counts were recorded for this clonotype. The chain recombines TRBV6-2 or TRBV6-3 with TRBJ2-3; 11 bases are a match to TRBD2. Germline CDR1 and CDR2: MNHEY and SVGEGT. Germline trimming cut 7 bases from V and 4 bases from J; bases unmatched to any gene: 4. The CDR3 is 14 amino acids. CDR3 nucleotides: TGTGCCAGCAACCTAGCGGGAGGCGCAGATACGCAGTATTTT. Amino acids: CASNLAGGADTQYF.

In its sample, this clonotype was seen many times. The chain's CDR3 is CASSQAYNEQFF. The DNA of the CDR3 is TGCGCCAGCAGCCAGGCCTACAATGAGCAGTTCTTC. J is TRBJ2-1 and V is TRBV4-1; D unclear. Deletions cut 3 bases from V and 2 bases from J, with 2 bases between. Germline CDR1 reads MGHRA; CDR2 reads YSYEKL. CDR3 length: 12 amino acids.

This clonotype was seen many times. CDR3 in amino acids: CATSRGQGLTDTQYF. The CDR3 bases are TGTGCCACCAGCAGAGGACAGGGACTCACAGATACGCAGTATTTT. The gene calls are TRBV15 and TRBJ2-3, with D perhaps matching TRBD1 (7 bases). The CDR3 is 15 residues long. V was clipped by 1 base and J by 2 bases, with 10 bases between them. The germline gives CDR1 LNHNV, CDR2 YYDKDF (reference sequence).

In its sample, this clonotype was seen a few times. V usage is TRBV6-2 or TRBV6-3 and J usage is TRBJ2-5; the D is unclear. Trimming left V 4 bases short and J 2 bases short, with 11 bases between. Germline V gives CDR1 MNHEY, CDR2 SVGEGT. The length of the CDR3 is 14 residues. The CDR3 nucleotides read TGTGCCAGCAGTTCCGGGCCGATGCAAGAGACCCAGTACTTC. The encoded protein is CASSSGPMQETQYF.